This T cell receptor (beta chain) was observed in a study of identical twins. Whole-study results and caveats: Excess twin sharing in beta out-of-frame sequences was weaker.

The V end was cut by 0 bases, the J end by 4 bases, with 16 bases between. Germline assignment: CDR1 DFQATT and CDR2 SNEGSKA (reference sequence). The CDR3 runs 15 residues. As to this clonotype: Its antigen is not identified.

A universal primer site arose from template switching, and cDNA bore unique molecular identifiers. TCRdb fed the 5' RACE reads into MiXCR, producing one record per CDR3 protein. This table has 310,000 or so distinct CDR3 sequences, more than 8% appearing once. This sample was shared with a second study, whose subject was yellow fever vaccine responses in identical twins.

V gene TRBV20-1 combines with J gene TRBJ2-7; no firm D call. The receptor's source is a woman between 18 and 30 years old in good health. Source material: CD8+ T cells sorted from blood. In nucleotides, the CDR3 is TGCAGTGCTAGAGACCGGAATTCATCTCCTTACGAGCAGTACTTC. Translating gives CSARDRNSSPYEQYF.